This note documents a single TCR beta chain sequence. This record comes from a study of shared clonotypes between healthy human individuals. For the study at large: Per donor, CD8 memory used one plate, CD8 naive used two, CD4 memory used three and CD4 naive used three.

Using immunoSEQ multiplex PCR, the repertoire was profiled, and TCRdb retains in-frame clones only, with some absent. The sample records more than 2 million clones, about 95% being singletons. The CDR3 contains 13 residues. The germline gives CDR1 SNHLY, CDR2 FYNNEI. With 4 bases clipped from V and 8 bases from J, the junction kept 2 bases outside the gene matches. The clonotype originates from a man between 18 and 35 years old in good health. What was sequenced was naive CD4+ T cells sorted from blood. As to subset: CD45RA+ positively selected. The V and J genes are TRBV2 and TRBJ1-6; 7 nucleotides agree with TRBD1. CDR3 protein: CASSGDRYSPLHF. CDR3 coding DNA: TGTGCCAGCAGTGGGGACAGATATTCACCCCTCCACTTT.